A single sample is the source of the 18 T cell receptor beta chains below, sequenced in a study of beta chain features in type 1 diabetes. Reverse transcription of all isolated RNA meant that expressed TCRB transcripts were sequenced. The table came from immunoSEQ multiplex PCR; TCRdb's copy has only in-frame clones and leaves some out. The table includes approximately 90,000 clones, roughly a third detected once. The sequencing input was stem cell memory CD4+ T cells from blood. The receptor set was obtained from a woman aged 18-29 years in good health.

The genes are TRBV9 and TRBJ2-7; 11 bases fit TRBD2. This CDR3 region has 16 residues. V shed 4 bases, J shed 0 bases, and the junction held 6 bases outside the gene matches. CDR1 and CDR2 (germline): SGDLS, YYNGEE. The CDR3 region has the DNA TGTGCCAGCAGCCCATCCGGGACTAGCGGCTCCTACGAGCAGTACTTC. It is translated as CASSPSGTSGSYEQYF.

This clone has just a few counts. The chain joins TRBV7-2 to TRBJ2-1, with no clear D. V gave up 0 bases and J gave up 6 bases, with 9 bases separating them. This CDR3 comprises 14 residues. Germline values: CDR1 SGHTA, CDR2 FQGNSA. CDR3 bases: TGTGCCAGCAGCTTAGCGCGGTCAAGCAATGAGCAGTTCTTC. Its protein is CASSLARSSNEQFF.

The CDR3 loop is CASSLERGANTGELFF. Here the CDR3 DNA reads TGTGCCAGCAGCTTGGAGCGGGGGGCGAACACCGGGGAGCTGTTTTTT. The chain combines TRBV5-4 with TRBJ2-2, with TRBD2 identical over 9 bases. Germline trimming cut 0 bases from V and 0 bases from J; bases unmatched to any gene: 0. From germline, CDR1 is SGHNT and CDR2 YYREEE (reference sequence). The CDR3 totals 16 residues.

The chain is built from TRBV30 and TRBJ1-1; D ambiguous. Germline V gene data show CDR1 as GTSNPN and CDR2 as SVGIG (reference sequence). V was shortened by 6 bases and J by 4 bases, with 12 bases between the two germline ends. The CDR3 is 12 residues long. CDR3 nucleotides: TGTGCCTGCCAGCCGGGGTTCACTGAAGCTTTCTTT. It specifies CACQPGFTEAFF.

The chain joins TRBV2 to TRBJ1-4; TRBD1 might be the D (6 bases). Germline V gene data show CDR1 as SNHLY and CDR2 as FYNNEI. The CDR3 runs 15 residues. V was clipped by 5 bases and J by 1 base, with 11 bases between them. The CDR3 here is CASSIDRRTNEKLFF. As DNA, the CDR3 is TGTGCCAGCAGTATCGACAGGCGAACTAATGAAAAACTGTTTTTT.

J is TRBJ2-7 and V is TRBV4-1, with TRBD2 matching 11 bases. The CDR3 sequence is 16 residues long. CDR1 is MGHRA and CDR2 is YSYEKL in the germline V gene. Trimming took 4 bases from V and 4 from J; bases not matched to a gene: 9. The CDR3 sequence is CASSPHTSGSWYEQYF. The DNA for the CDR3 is TGCGCCAGCAGCCCGCATACTAGCGGGAGTTGGTACGAGCAGTACTTC.

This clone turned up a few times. The DNA for the CDR3 is TGTGCCAGCGGCCCTCTATCATCAGCGGAGCAGTACTTC. It encodes CASGPLSSAEQYF. The J gene is TRBJ2-7, the V gene TRBV7-9, with D unresolved. CDR1 is SEHNR and CDR2 is FQNEAQ in the germline V gene (reference sequence). This CDR3 is built from 13 residues. V shed 8 bases and J shed 7 bases, with 18 bases lying between them. Variable domain in full (rest from reference TRBV7-9 and TRBJ2-7): DTGVSQNPRHKITKRGQNVTFRCDPISEHNRLYWYRQTLGQGPEFLTYFQNEAQLEKSRLLSDRFSAERPKGSFSTLEIQRTEQGDSAMYLCASGPLSSAEQYFGPGTRLTVT.

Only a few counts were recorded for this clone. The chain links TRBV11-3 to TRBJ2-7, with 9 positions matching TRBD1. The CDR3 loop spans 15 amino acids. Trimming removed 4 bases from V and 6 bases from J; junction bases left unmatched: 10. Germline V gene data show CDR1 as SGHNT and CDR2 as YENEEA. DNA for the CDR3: TGTGCCAGCAGCTCAGCCGGGACAGGGAGACGCGAGCAGTACTTC. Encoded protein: CASSSAGTGRREQYF.

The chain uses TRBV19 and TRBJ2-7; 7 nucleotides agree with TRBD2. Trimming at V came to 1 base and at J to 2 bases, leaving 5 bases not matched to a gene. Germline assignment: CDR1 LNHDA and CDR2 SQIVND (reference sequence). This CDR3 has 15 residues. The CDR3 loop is CASSIVASGAYEQYF. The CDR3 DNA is TGTGCCAGTAGTATAGTGGCTAGCGGAGCCTACGAGCAGTACTTC.

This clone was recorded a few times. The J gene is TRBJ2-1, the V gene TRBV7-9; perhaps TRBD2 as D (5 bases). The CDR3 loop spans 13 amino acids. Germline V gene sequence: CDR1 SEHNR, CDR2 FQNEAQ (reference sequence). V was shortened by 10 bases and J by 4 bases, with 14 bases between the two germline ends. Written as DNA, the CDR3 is TGTGCCACCTCGGGGATGCTATACAATGAGCAGTTCTTC. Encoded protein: CATSGMLYNEQFF.

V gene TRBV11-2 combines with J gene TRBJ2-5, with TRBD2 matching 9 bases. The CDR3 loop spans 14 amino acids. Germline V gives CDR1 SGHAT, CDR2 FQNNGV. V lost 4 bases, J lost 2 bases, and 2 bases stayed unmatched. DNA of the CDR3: TGTGCCAGCAGCTGGGCGGGGGGGCAAGAGACCCAGTACTTC. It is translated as CASSWAGGQETQYF.

CDR3 residues: CATSRGETGLSDTQYF. CDR3 sequence (DNA): TGTGCCACCAGCAGAGGGGAGACAGGATTATCAGATACGCAGTATTTT. V is TRBV15 and J is TRBJ2-3; a weak D match, TRBD1 (6 bases). This CDR3 region has 16 residues. V lost 1 base to trimming and J lost 4 bases, with 15 bases between them. Germline V gene sequence: CDR1 LNHNV, CDR2 YYDKDF (reference sequence).

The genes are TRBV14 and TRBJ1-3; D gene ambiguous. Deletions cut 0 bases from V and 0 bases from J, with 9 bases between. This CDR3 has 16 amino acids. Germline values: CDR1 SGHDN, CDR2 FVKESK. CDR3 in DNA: TGTGCCAGCAGCCAAGATAGGAGGTTCTCTGGAAACACCATATATTTT. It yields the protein CASSQDRRFSGNTIYF.

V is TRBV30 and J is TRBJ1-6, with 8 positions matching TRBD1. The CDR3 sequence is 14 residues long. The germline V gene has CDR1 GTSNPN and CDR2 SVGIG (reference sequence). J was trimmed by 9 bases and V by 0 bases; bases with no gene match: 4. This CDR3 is CAWSVPGGTSPLHF. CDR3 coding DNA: TGTGCCTGGAGTGTACCAGGGGGCACTTCACCCCTCCACTTT.

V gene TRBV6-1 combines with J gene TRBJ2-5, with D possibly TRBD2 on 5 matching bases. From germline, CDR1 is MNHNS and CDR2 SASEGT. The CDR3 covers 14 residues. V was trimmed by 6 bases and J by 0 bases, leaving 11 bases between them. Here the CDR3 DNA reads TGTGCCAGCAGGGGATGGGGAGACCAAGAGACCCAGTACTTC. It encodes CASRGWGDQETQYF.

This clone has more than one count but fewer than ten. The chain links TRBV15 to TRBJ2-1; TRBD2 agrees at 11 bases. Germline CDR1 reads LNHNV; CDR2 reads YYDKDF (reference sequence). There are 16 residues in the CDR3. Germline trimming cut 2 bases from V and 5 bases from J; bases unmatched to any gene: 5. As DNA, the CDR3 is TGTGCCACCAGCAGACCTCTAGCGGGAGGCCACAATGAGCAGTTCTTC. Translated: CATSRPLAGGHNEQFF. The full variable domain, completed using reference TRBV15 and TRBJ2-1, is DAMVIQNPRYQVTQFGKPVTLSCSQTLNHNVMYWYQQKSSQAPKLLFHYYDKDFNNEADTPDNFQSRRPNTSFCFLDIRSPGLGDTAMYLCATSRPLAGGHNEQFFGPGTRLTVL.

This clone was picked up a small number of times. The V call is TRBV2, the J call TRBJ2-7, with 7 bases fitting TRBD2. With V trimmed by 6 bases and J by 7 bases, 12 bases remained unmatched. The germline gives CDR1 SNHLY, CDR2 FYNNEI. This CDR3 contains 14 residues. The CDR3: CASRAGRSGGEQYF. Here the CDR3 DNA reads TGTGCCAGCAGGGCCGGGAGGTCCGGGGGGGAGCAGTACTTC.

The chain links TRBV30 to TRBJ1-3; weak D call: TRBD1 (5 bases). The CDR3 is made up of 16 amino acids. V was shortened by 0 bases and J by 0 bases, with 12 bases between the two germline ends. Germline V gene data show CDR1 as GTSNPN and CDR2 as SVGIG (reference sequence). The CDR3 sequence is CAWSVRQSISGNTIYF. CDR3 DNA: TGTGCCTGGAGTGTTAGACAGTCGATCTCTGGAAACACCATATATTTT.